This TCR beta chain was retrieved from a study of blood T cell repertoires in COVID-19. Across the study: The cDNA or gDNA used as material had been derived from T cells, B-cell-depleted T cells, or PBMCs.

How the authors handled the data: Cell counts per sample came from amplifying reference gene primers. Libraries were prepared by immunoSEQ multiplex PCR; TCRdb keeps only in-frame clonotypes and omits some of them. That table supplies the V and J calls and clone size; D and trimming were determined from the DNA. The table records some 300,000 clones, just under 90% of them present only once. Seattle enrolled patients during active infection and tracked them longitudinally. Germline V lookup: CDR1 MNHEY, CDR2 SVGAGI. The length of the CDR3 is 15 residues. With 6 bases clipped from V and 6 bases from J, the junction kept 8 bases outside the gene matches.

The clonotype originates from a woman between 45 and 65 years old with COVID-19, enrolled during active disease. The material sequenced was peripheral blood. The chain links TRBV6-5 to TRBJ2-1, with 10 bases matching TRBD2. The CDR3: CASRARTSGVNEQFF. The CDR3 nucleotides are TGTGCCAGCAGAGCCCGGACTAGCGGAGTCAATGAGCAGTTCTTC.